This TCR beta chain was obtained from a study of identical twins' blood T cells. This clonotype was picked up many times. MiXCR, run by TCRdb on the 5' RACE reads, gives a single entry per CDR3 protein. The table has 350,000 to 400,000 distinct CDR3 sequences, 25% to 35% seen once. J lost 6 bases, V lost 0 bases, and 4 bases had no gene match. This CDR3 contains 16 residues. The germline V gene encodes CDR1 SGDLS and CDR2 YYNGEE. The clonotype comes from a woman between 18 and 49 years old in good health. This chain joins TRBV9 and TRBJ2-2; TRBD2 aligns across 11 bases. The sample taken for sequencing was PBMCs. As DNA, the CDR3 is TGTGCCAGCAGCGTAGTGCCTAGCGGGAGGTCCGGGGAGCTGTTTTTT. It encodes CASSVVPSGRSGELFF.